This T cell receptor (beta chain) is drawn from a study of shared clonotypes between healthy human individuals. For the study at large: With ages of 18 to 49, the donors were two women and a few men. Per donor, three plates held CD4 naive cells, three held CD4 memory, two held CD8 naive and one held CD8 memory.

The repertoire was sequenced with immunoSEQ multiplex PCR; TCRdb's copy has only in-frame clones and lacks some. The sample has 950,000 to 1,200,000 clones; approximately 77% are singletons. Germline V gene lookup returns CDR1 LGHNA and CDR2 YNFKEQ. CDR3 length equals 13 residues. The ends were cut back, 1 base at V and 11 bases at J, with 14 bases in the middle. V and J are TRBV4-2 and TRBJ1-2; tentatively, D is TRBD1 (5 bases). The sequenced sample consisted of memory CD4+ T cells from PBMCs. Subset defined: CD45RA-negative fraction. This receptor was obtained from a young man in good health. Some clones in this sample may be carry-over from other donors' samples. The CDR3 region is CASSQGEQAWYTF. CDR3 DNA: TGTGCCAGCAGCCAAGGGGAACAGGCCTGGTACACCTTC.